The T cell receptor (beta chain) under discussion was sequenced for a study of cytomegalovirus exposure and HLA in healthy donors. Study-wide background: Findings of an earlier analysis included some 120 million unique TCR beta sequences from roughly 200 million T cells. General observations from the study: TCR beta V- and J-gene trimming was later associated with a missense DCLRE1C variant. Some V segments (TRBV6-2 and TRBV6-3 among them) were excluded as indistinguishable. Later work found most CMV-associated TCR beta chains apparently HLA-restricted.

This clone has just one count. The antigen remains undetermined. This CDR3 is 16 amino acids long. The trim removed 2 bases at V and 4 bases at J, leaving 4 bases unmatched. CDR1 is MNHNS, CDR2 SASEGT, per germline. Primers included in the PCR were 60 Vbeta and 13 Jbeta primers. Method: immunoSEQ multiplex PCR; TCRdb's copy keeps in-frame clones and lacks some. The sample shows some 150,000 clones, 70% to 85% of them seen only once. This rearrangement joins TRBV6-1 to TRBJ2-1, with 11 bases that match TRBD2. The TCR originated in a man aged 30-40 years in good health and CMV-seropositive. The sequencing input was PBMCs. In DNA form, the CDR3 reads TGTGCCAGCAGTGAATGGGGGACTAGCGGATACAATGAGCAGTTCTTC. Translating gives CASSEWGTSGYNEQFF.